The TCR beta chain under discussion was sequenced for a study of cytomegalovirus exposure and HLA in healthy donors. Study details: In a previous analysis, more than 90 million unique TCR beta sequences were found from some 200 million T cells. Overall study findings and caveats: The authors enumerated 150 to 200 TCR beta chains as linked to cytomegalovirus.

Only one count was recorded for this clone. Its target is unknown. Trimming shortened V by 5 bases and J by 1 base, and 9 bases separated the two germline ends. Per germline, CDR1 SGDLS and CDR2 YYNGEE. The CDR3 spans 14 residues. Primers: 60 Vbeta forward and 13 Jbeta reverse. As originally analysed: About 11 million of 80 million or so unique TCR beta chains were shared, per a later count. Method: immunoSEQ multiplex PCR; TCRdb's copy keeps in-frame clones and lacks some. Clonal size and the V and J genes are those of that table, whereas D and trimming came from the DNA. The sample shows roughly 130,000 clones, 80% of them seen only once. Donors counted as nominally healthy when sampled, yet unrecorded immune exposures were likely.

V usage is TRBV9 and J usage is TRBJ2-2; D not certain. The TCR sequence derives from a man under 40 in good health and CMV-seronegative. Sequencing input: PBMCs. CDR3 nucleotide sequence: TGTGCCAGCAGTCCCACAATGAACACCGGGGAGCTGTTTTTT. It codes for CASSPTMNTGELFF.